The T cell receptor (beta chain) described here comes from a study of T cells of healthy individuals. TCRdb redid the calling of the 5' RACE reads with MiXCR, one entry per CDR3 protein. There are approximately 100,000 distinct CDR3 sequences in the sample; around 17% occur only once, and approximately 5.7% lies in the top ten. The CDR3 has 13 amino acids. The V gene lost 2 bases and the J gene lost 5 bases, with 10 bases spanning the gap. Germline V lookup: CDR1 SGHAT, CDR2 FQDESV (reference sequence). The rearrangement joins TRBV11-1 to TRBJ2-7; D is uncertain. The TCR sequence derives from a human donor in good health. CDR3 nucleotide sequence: TGTGCCAGCAGCTTATATCAGCCTAACGAGCAGTACTTC. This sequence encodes CASSLYQPNEQYF.